What follows are 11 T cell receptor beta chains derived from one specimen sequenced in a study of read filtering for tumor transcriptome and immune sequencing. This library used about 360 ng RNA and molecular barcoded adaptors spanning alpha/delta and beta/gamma chains. TCRdb used MiXCR to reprocess the reads, holding one entry per CDR3 protein. In the table there are about 39,000 distinct CDR3 sequences, roughly an eighth of which are singletons. The sample comprised a population of CD138-negative cells sorted from bone marrow. These receptors all come from a donor aged 40 or older with multiple myeloma.

Concerning this clonotype itself: This could be a read error, since a much larger clone is one nucleotide away. The chain uses TRBV19 and TRBJ2-7; possibly TRBD1 for D (6 bases). CDR1 LNHDA and CDR2 SQIVND come from the germline V gene (reference sequence). V gave up 6 bases and J gave up 0 bases, with 9 bases separating them. The CDR3 totals 13 residues. CDR3 sequence (DNA): TGTGCCAGTAGGGGACAAGTCTCCTACGAGCAGTACTTC. As protein: CASRGQVSYEQYF. The full variable domain, completed using reference TRBV19 and TRBJ2-7, is DGGITQSPKYLFRKEGQNVTLSCEQNLNHDAMYWYRQDPGQGLRLIYYSQIVNDFQKGDIAEGYSVSREKKESFPLTVTSAQKNPTAFYLCASRGQVSYEQYFGPGTRLTVT.

This clonotype was seen only a few times. The germline gene is not matched at one end of the junction; a read error may be the cause. CDR3 in amino acids: CASSPRQGTEAFF. The CDR3 DNA reads TGTGCTAGCAGCCCACGCCAGGGGACTGAAGCTTTCTTT. The V gene is TRBV7-7, the J gene TRBJ1-1; weak D call: TRBD1 (6 bases). Germline CDR1 reads SSHAT; CDR2 reads FNYEAQ (reference sequence). This CDR3 is built from 13 residues.

This clonotype occurred a few times. Being one base from a much bigger clone, this may be a read error. J is TRBJ2-4 and V is TRBV20-1; TRBD2 agrees at 10 bases. V lost 7 bases, J lost 3 bases, and 6 bases stayed unmatched. Germline V lookup: CDR1 DFQATT, CDR2 SNEGSKA (reference sequence). The CDR3 covers 14 residues. CDR3 sequence (DNA): TGCAGTGTCACTAGCGGGGTGGGCAAAAACATTCAGTACTTC. As protein: CSVTSGVGKNIQYF.

This clonotype was observed many times. The chain carries TRBV28 and TRBJ2-1, with D unclear. This CDR3 spans 14 amino acids. Germline values: CDR1 MDHEN, CDR2 SYDVKM. Trimming stripped 2 bases from V and 4 bases from J, with 9 bases between. The CDR3 DNA reads TGTGCCAGCAGTTTACCGACATTTTACAATGAGCAGTTCTTC. Its protein product is CASSLPTFYNEQFF. Based on the CDR3 plus reference TRBV28 and TRBJ2-1, the full variable domain is DVKVTQSSRYLVKRTGEKVFLECVQDMDHENMFWYRQDPGLGLRLIYFSYDVKMKEKGDIPEGYSVSREKKERFSLILESASTNQTSMYLCASSLPTFYNEQFFGPGTRLTVL.

There are many counts of this clonotype. CDR3 DNA: TGTGCCAGCAGCGTTTGGGCGGGGAGAGGGTCACCCCTCCACTTT. Amino acid sequence: CASSVWAGRGSPLHF. This chain links TRBV6-1 with TRBJ1-6; D gene ambiguous. Germline values: CDR1 MNHNS, CDR2 SASEGT. V was trimmed by 6 bases and J by 10 bases, leaving 19 bases between them. There are 15 residues in the CDR3.

The V gene is TRBV28, the J gene TRBJ1-6; no definite D call. The CDR3 runs to 15 residues. With 5 bases removed from V and 0 bases from J, the gap between germline ends came to 8 bases. Looked up from germline, CDR1 is MDHEN and CDR2 is SYDVKM. In DNA, the CDR3 is TGTGCCAGCAGTCCCGTTAGCTCCTATAATTCACCCCTCCACTTT. This encodes CASSPVSSYNSPLHF.

This clonotype was seen a handful of times. V and J are TRBV5-1 and TRBJ2-1, with TRBD1 matching over 10 bases. V was clipped by 4 bases and J by 12 bases; unmatched bases: 13. Germline CDR1 reads SGHRS; CDR2 reads YFSETQ. This CDR3 comprises 15 residues. The CDR3 DNA reads TGCGCCAGCAGCCCGAGGACAGGGGGAGAAACCGGGCAGTTCTTC. Translating it yields CASSPRTGGETGQFF.

The sample holds many counts of this clonotype. The chain recombines TRBV2 with TRBJ1-2; TRBD1 agrees at 8 bases. The V segment lost 3 bases and the J segment 4 bases; nucleotides outside the gene matches: 4. Looked up from germline, CDR1 is SNHLY and CDR2 is FYNNEI. CDR3 length: 14 amino acids. The CDR3 protein is CASSEGQVSYGYTF. The CDR3, as DNA: TGTGCCAGCAGTGAGGGACAGGTTAGCTATGGCTACACCTTC.

Concerning this clonotype itself: A far more abundant clone sits one base away, making this likely a read error. The chain employs TRBV11-3 and TRBJ2-5; TRBD2 agrees at 12 bases. CDR3 length: 16 amino acids. CDR1 SGHNT and CDR2 YENEEA come from the germline V gene. The ends lost 5 bases at V and 2 bases at J; junction bases unmatched: 6. The CDR3 reads CASSPWTSGDQETQYF. CDR3 sequence (DNA): TGTGCCAGCAGCCCCTGGACTAGCGGGGATCAAGAGACCCAGTACTTC.

This clonotype was seen at least ten times. The J gene is TRBJ2-3, the V gene TRBV11-2; TRBD2 aligns across 12 bases. The CDR3 has 20 residues. The V gene end was trimmed by 3 bases and the J gene end by 4 bases; junction bases not matched to a gene: 17. Per the germline V gene, CDR1 is SGHAT and CDR2 is FQNNGV. The CDR3 reads CASSFYPTSGRFSGADTQYF. CDR3 nucleotides: TGTGCCAGCAGCTTTTATCCGACTAGCGGGAGATTTAGTGGTGCAGATACGCAGTATTTT.

In its sample, this clonotype was seen many times. This chain links TRBV7-2 with TRBJ1-1; TRBD1 is a possible D gene (5 bases). V lost 5 bases and J 1 base, leaving 11 bases between the germline ends. From germline, CDR1 is SGHTA and CDR2 FQGNSA. The CDR3 has 14 amino acids. The CDR3 loop is CASSISDRNTEAFF. CDR3 nucleotides: TGTGCCAGCAGCATAAGCGACAGGAACACTGAAGCTTTCTTT.